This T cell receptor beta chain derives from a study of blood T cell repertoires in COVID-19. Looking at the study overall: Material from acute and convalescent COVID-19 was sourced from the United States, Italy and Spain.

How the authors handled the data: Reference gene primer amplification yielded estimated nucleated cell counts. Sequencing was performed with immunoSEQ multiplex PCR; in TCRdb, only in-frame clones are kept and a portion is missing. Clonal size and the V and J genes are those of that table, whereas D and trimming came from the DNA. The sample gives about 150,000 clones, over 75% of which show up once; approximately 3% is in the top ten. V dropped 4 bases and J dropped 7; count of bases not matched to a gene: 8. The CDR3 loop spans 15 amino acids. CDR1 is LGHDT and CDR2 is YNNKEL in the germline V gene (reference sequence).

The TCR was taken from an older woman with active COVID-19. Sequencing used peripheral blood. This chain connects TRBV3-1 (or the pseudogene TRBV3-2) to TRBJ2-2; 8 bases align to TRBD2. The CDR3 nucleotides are TGTGCCAGCAGCCCGGCGGGGGGTTTCGGCGGGGAGCTGTTTTTT. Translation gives CASSPAGGFGGELFF.